The 2 T cell receptor beta chains below come from one sample, sequenced in a study of OX40 agonist ivuxolimab in advanced cancers. The data were produced by immunoSEQ multiplex PCR, yet TCRdb's version contains in-frame clones alone and is incomplete. The data show approximately 72,000 clones, with roughly 88% seen just once and 1.6% held by the top ten. Sequences were derived from CD4+ or CD8+ T cells sorted from blood, sampled in a trial of the OX40 agonist ivuxolimab. Every receptor here comes from an adult with an advanced solid tumor such as melanoma, head and neck, liver or kidney cancer.

This clone occurred once. The J gene is TRBJ2-1, the V gene TRBV5-4; 8 nucleotides match TRBD2. V was clipped by 4 bases and J by 2 bases; unmatched bases: 5. The germline V gene has CDR1 SGHNT and CDR2 YYREEE (reference sequence). The length of the CDR3 is 15 residues. CDR3 amino acids: CASSPRGGAYNEQFF. For the CDR3, the DNA is TGTGCCAGCAGCCCCCGGGGGGGCGCCTACAATGAGCAGTTCTTC.

V usage is TRBV7-8 and J usage is TRBJ1-3, with 9 bases aligning to TRBD1. V was pared by 5 bases and J by 0 bases, with 17 bases of the junction left unmatched. The germline CDR1 and CDR2 sequences are SGHVS and FQNEAQ. This CDR3 comprises 20 residues. CDR3 amino acids: CASSRSRDRAPTVSGNTIYF. The CDR3 DNA reads TGTGCCAGCAGCCGTTCCCGGGACAGGGCCCCAACAGTCTCTGGAAACACCATATATTTT.